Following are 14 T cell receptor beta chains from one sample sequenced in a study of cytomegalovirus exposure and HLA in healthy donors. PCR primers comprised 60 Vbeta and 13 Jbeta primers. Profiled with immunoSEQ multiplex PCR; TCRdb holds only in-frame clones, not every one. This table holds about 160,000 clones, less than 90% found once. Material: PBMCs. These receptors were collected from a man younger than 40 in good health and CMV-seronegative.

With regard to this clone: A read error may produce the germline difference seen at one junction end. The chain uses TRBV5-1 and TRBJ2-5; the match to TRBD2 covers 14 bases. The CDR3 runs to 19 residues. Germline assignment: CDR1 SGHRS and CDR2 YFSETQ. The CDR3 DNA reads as TGCGCCAGCAGCCCGTTTGGACTAGCGGGGGGACCCAACCAAGAAACCCAGTACTTC. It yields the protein CASSPFGLAGGPNQETQYF. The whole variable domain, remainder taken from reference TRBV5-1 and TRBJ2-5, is KAGVTQTPRYLIKTRGQQVTLSCSPISGHRSVSWYQQTPGQGLQFLFEYFSETQRNKGNFPGRFSGRQFSNSRSEMNVSTLELGDSALYLCASSPFGLAGGPNQETQYFGPGTRLLVL.

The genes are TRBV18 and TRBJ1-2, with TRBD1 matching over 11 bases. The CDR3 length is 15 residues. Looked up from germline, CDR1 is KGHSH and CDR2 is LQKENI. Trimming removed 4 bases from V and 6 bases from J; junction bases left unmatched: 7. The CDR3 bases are TGTGCCAGCTCACTCCTAACGGGACAGGGGGATGGCTACACCTTC. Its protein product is CASSLLTGQGDGYTF.

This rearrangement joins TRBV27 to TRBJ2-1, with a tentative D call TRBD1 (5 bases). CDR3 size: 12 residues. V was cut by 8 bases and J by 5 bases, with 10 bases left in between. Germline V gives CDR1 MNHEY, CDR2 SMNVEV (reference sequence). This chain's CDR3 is CASREGDNEQFF. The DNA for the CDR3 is TGTGCCAGCCGTGAAGGGGACAATGAGCAGTTCTTC.

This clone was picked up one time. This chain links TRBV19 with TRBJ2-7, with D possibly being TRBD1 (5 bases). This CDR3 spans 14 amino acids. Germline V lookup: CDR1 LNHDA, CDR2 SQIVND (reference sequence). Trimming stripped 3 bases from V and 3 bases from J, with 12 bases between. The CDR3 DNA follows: TGTGCCAGTAGTATCTTAGGCACAGGCTACGAGCAGTACTTC. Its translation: CASSILGTGYEQYF.

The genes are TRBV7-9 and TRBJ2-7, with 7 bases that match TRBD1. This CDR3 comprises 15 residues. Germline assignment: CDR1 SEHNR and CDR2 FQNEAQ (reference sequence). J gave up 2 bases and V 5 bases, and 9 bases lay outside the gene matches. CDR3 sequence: CASSVGQAPPYEQYF. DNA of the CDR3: TGTGCCAGCAGCGTCGGACAGGCCCCCCCCTACGAGCAGTACTTC. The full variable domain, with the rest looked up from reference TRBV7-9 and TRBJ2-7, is DTGVSQNPRHKITKRGQNVTFRCDPISEHNRLYWYRQTLGQGPEFLTYFQNEAQLEKSRLLSDRFSAERPKGSFSTLEIQRTEQGDSAMYLCASSVGQAPPYEQYFGPGTRLTVT.

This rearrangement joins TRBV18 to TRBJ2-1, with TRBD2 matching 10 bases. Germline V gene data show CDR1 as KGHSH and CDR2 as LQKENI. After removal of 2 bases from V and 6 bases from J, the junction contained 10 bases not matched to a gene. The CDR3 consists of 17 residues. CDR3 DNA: TGTGCCAGCTCACCAATGAATAGCGGGGGGTTTTTCAATGAGCAGTTCTTC. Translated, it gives CASSPMNSGGFFNEQFF.

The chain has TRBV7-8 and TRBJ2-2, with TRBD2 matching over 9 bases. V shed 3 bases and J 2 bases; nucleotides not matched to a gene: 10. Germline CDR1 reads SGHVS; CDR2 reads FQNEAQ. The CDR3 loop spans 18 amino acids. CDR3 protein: CASSFVTSGLDNTGELFF. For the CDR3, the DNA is TGTGCCAGCAGCTTCGTGACTAGCGGACTAGATAACACCGGGGAGCTGTTTTTT.

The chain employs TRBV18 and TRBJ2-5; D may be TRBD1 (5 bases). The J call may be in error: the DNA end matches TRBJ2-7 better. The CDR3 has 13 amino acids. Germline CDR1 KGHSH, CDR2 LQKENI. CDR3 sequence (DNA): TGTGCCAGCTCACCTGGACAATCCTACGAGCAGTACTTC. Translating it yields CASSPGQSYEQYF.

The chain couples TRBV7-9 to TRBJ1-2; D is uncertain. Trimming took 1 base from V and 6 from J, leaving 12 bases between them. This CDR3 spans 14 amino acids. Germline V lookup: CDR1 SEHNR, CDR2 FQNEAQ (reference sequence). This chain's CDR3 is CASSLVGGNDGYTF. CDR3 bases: TGTGCCAGCAGCTTAGTCGGAGGGAATGATGGCTACACCTTC.

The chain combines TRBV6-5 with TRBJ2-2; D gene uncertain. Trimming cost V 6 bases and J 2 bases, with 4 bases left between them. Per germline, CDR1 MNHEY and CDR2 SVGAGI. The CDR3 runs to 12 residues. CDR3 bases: TGTGCCAGCAGATTAAACACCGGGGAGCTGTTTTTT. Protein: CASRLNTGELFF.

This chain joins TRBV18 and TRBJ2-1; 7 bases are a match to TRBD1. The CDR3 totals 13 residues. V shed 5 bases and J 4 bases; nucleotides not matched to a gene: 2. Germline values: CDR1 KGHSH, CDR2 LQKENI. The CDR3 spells CASSGQAYNEQFF. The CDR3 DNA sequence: TGTGCCAGCTCAGGACAGGCTTACAATGAGCAGTTCTTC.

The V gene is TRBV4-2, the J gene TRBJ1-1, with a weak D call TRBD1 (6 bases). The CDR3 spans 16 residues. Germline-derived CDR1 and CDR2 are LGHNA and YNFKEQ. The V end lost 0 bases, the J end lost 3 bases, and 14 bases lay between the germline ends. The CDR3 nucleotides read TGTGCCAGCAGCCAAGACTGGGACCCAGGGGACACTGAAGCTTTCTTT. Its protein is CASSQDWDPGDTEAFF.

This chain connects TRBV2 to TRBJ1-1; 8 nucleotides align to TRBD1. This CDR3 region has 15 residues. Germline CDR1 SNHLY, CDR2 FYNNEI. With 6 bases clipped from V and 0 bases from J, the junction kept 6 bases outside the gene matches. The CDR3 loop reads CASSLTGALNTEAFF. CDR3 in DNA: TGTGCCAGCAGCTTGACAGGGGCGCTGAACACTGAAGCTTTCTTT.

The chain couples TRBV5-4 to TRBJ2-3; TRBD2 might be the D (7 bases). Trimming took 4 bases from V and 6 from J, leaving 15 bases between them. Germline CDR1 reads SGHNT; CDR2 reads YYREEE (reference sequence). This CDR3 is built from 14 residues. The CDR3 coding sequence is TGTGCCAGCAGCCTCCCCGGGGGGCGTGATACGCAGTATTTT. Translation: CASSLPGGRDTQYF.